The text below deals with one T cell receptor beta chain. The antigen remains undetermined. Sequenced by immunoSEQ multiplex PCR; TCRdb stores in-frame clones only, minus some. The sample lists around 140,000 clones, 85% to 95% seen once, with roughly an eighth in the top ten. This specimen comes from a study of T cell responses to AZD1222 COVID-19 vaccine. Study-level findings and limits: Repertoires were obtained only post-peak T cell response.

CDR1 SEHNR and CDR2 FQNEAQ come from the germline V gene (reference sequence). CDR3 size: 18 residues. With V trimmed by 4 bases and J by 1 base, 12 bases remained unmatched. This sequence joins TRBV7-9 and TRBJ2-2; 7 positions match TRBD2. The sample was peripheral blood, taken after recovery from COVID-19. The receptor was isolated from an adult who had recovered from COVID-19. CDR3 loop: CASSSPLSGSLNTGELFF. In DNA, the CDR3 is TGTGCCAGCAGCTCCCCCCTTAGCGGGTCCTTGAACACCGGGGAGCTGTTTTTT.